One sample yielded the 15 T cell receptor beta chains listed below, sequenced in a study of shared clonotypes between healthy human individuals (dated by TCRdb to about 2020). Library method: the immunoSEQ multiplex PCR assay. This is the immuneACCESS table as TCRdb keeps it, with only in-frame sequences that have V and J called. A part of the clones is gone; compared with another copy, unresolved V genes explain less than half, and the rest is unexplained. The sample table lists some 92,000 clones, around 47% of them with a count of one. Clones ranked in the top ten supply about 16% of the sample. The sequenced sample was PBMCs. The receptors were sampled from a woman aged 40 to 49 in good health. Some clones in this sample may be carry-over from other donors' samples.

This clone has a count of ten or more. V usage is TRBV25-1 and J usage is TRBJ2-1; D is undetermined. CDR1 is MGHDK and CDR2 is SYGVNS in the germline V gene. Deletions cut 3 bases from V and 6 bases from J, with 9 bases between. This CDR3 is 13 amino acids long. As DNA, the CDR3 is TGTGCCAGCAGTGATCTGAGCCGCAATGAGCAGTTCTTC. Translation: CASSDLSRNEQFF.

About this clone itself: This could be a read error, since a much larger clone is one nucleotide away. CDR3 region: CASSWSQGKSGANVLTF. The CDR3 bases are TGTGCCAGCAGCTGGAGCCAGGGCAAGTCTGGGGCCAACGTCCTGACTTTC. The chain carries TRBV7-3 and TRBJ2-6; a possible D gene is TRBD1 (5 bases). This CDR3 has 17 residues. The V end lost 4 bases, the J end lost 1 base, and 14 bases lay between the germline ends. The germline CDR1 and CDR2 sequences are SGHTA and FQGTGA.

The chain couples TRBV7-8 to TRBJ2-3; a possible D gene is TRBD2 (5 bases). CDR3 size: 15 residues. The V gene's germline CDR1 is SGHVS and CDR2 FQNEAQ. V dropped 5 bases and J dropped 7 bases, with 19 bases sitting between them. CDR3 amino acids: CASSPPGSSLNTQYF. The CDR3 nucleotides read TGTGCCAGCAGCCCCCCGGGGAGCAGCCTCAATACGCAGTATTTT.

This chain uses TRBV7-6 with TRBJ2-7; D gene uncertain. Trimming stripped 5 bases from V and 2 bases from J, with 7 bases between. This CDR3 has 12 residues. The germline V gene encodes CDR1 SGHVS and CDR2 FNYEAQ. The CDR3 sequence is CASSPLPYEQYF. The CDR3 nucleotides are TGTGCCAGCAGCCCTCTGCCCTACGAGCAGTACTTC.

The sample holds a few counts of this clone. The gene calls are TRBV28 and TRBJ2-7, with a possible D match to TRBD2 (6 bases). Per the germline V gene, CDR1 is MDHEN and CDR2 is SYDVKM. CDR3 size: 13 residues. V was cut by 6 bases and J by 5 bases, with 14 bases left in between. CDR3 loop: CASRGPGLHEQYF. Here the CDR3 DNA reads TGTGCCAGCAGGGGACCGGGACTGCACGAGCAGTACTTC.

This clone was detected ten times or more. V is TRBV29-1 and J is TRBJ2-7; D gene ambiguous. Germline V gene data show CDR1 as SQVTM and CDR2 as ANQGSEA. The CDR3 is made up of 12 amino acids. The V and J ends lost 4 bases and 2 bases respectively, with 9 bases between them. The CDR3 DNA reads TGCAGCGTTGTGTCAGCCGCCTACGAGCAGTACTTC. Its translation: CSVVSAAYEQYF.

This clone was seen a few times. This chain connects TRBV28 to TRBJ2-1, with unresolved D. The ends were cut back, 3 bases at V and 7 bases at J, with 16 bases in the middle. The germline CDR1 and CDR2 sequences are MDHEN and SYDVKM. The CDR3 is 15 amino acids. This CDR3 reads CASSFPNRVGNEQFF. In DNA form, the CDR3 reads TGTGCCAGCAGTTTTCCTAATCGGGTTGGGAATGAGCAGTTCTTC.

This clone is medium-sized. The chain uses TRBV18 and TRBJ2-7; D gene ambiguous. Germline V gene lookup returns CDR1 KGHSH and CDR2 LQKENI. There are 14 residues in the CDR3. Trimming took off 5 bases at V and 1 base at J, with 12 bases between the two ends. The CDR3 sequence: CASSSADGSYEQYF. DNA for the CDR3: TGTGCCAGCTCATCCGCGGACGGGTCCTACGAGCAGTACTTC.

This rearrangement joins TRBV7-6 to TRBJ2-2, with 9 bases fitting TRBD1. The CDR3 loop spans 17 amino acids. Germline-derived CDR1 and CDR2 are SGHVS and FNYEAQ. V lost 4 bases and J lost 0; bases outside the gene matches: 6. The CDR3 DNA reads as TGTGCCAGCAGCTCCCAACAGGGGGCAACGAACACCGGGGAGCTGTTTTTT. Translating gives CASSSQQGATNTGELFF.

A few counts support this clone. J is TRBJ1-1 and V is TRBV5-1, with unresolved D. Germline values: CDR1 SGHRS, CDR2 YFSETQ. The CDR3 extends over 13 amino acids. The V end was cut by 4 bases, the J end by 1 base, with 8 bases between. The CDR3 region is CASSQQGNTEAFF. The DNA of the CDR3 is TGCGCCAGCAGCCAACAAGGGAACACTGAAGCTTTCTTT.

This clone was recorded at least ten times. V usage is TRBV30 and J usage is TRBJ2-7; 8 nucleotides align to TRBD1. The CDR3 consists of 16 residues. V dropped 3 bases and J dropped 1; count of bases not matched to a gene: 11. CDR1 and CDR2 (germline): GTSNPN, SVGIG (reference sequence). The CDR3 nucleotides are TGTGCCTGGAGCCGACGTCTTGGACAGGGTTCCTACGAGCAGTACTTC. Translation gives CAWSRRLGQGSYEQYF.

DNA for the CDR3: TGTGCCTGGAGCCAGCGGAATTACAATGAGCAGTTCTTC. Amino acid sequence: CAWSQRNYNEQFF. The chain uses TRBV30 and TRBJ2-1; D is possibly TRBD2 (5 bases). This CDR3 contains 13 residues. V was shortened by 3 bases and J by 4 bases, with 10 bases between the two germline ends. From germline, CDR1 is GTSNPN and CDR2 SVGIG (reference sequence).

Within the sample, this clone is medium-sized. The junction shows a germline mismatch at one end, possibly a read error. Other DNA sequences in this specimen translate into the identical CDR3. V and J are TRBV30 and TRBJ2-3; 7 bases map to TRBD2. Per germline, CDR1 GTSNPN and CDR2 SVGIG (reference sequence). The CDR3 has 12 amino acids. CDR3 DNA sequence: TGTGCCTGGAGTATAGGACTAGTAGGTTCTTCTTTT. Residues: CAWSIGLVGSSF.

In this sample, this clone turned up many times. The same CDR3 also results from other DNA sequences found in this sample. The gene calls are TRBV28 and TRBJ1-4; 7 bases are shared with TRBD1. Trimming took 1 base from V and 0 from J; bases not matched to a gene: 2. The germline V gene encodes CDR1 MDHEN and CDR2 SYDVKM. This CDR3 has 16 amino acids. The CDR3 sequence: CASSLLQGPTNEKLFF. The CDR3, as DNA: TGTGCCAGCAGTTTATTACAGGGGCCAACTAATGAAAAACTGTTTTTT.

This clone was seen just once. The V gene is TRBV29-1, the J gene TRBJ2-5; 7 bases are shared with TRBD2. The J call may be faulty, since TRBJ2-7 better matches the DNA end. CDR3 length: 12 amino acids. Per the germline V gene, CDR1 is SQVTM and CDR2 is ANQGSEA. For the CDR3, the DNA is TGCAGCGGTAGCGGGCACAACTACGAGCAGTACTTC. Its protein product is CSGSGHNYEQYF.